Below are 23 T cell receptor beta chains sequenced from a single sample in a study of blood T cells in healthy people across ages. Primers used in a second PCR of roughly 7 to 12 cycles were a sample-barcoded 5' primer and a J-beta primer mix. TCRdb re-called the 5' RACE reads through MiXCR, storing one row per CDR3 protein. This table holds around 870,000 distinct CDR3 sequences, about 28% found once. Sequencing was performed on blood. The receptors come from a woman older than 75 in good health.

This clonotype was seen repeatedly, ten times or more. This chain links TRBV3-1 with TRBJ2-3; D gene ambiguous. V gave up 4 bases and J gave up 7 bases, with 21 bases separating them. The CDR3 length is 16 residues. Germline V CDR1 and CDR2: LGHDT, YNNKEL (reference sequence). CDR3 region: CASSPYGGIPKNTQYF. CDR3 nucleotides: TGTGCCAGCAGCCCCTATGGCGGTATTCCTAAAAATACGCAGTATTTT.

This clonotype was seen ten or more times. The V gene is TRBV7-2, the J gene TRBJ2-3; D may be TRBD2 (5 bases). Trimming removed 3 bases at V and 2 bases at J, with 12 bases between. The CDR3 contains 15 residues. Germline CDR1 and CDR2: SGHTA and FQGNSA. The CDR3 DNA reads TGTGCCAGCAGCTTCCTAGCTTCATACACAGATACGCAGTATTTT. Amino acids: CASSFLASYTDTQYF.

This clonotype was detected ten times or more. The chain recombines TRBV20-1 with TRBJ1-2; perhaps TRBD1 as D (5 bases). Trimming shortened V by 3 bases and J by 4 bases, and 21 bases separated the two germline ends. The germline V gene encodes CDR1 DFQATT and CDR2 SNEGSKA (reference sequence). The CDR3 is 16 amino acids. The CDR3 DNA is TGCAGTGCTAGGGCTTGGACGCCCCAGGGTGGCTATGGCTACACCTTC. Protein product: CSARAWTPQGGYGYTF.

This clonotype showed up many times. V is TRBV3-1 and J is TRBJ2-3; D not certain. Germline CDR1 and CDR2: LGHDT and YNNKEL (reference sequence). The CDR3 extends over 14 amino acids. The germline V and J ends were trimmed by 2 bases and 2 bases, with 8 bases remaining between them. The CDR3 loop reads CASSQLLTTDTQYF. The DNA of the CDR3 is TGTGCCAGCAGCCAACTTCTTACCACAGATACGCAGTATTTT.

This clonotype was found many times. CDR3 coding DNA: TGTGCCAGCAGATTCGTTAAGAGCTCCTACGAGCAGTACTTC. Its protein is CASRFVKSSYEQYF. The J gene is TRBJ2-7, the V gene TRBV27; no clear D. With 6 bases removed from V and 0 bases from J, the gap between germline ends came to 12 bases. This CDR3 region has 14 residues. CDR1 and CDR2 (germline): MNHEY, SMNVEV (reference sequence).

This clonotype was recorded at least ten times. The chain has TRBV30 and TRBJ2-7; D may correspond to TRBD1 or TRBD2 (5 bases each). The germline V gene encodes CDR1 GTSNPN and CDR2 SVGIG (reference sequence). V lost 3 bases, J lost 0 bases, and 9 bases lay in between. The CDR3 totals 13 residues. The CDR3 is CAWREGSSYEQYF. The DNA for the CDR3 is TGTGCCTGGAGAGAGGGGTCCTCCTACGAGCAGTACTTC. The variable domain in full, with the rest retrieved from reference TRBV30 and TRBJ2-7, is SQTIHQWPATLVQPVGSPLSLECTVEGTSNPNLYWYRQAAGRGLQLLFYSVGIGQISSEVPQNLSASRPQDRQFILSSKKLLLSDSGFYLCAWREGSSYEQYFGPGTRLTVT.

This clonotype was seen many times. The V and J genes are TRBV28 and TRBJ2-7; the D gene is possibly TRBD1 (7 bases). This CDR3 is 14 amino acids long. The germline CDR1 and CDR2 sequences are MDHEN and SYDVKM. V was pared by 6 bases and J by 3 bases, with 15 bases between. This CDR3 is CASRGGQTLYEQYF. Written as DNA, the CDR3 is TGTGCCAGCAGGGGGGGACAGACTCTCTACGAGCAGTACTTC.

This clonotype has a count of ten or more. The chain is built from TRBV6-5 and TRBJ2-1, with TRBD2 identical over 13 bases. CDR3 size: 16 residues. The germline V gene encodes CDR1 MNHEY and CDR2 SVGAGI. Trimming cost V 6 bases and J 7 bases; bases outside gene matches: 9. CDR3 DNA: TGTGCCAGCAGGCGCACCGGGACTAGCGGGAAGAATGAGCAGTTCTTC. The encoded protein is CASRRTGTSGKNEQFF.

The chain carries TRBV11-2 and TRBJ2-2, with 7 bases matching TRBD1. The V and J ends lost 2 bases and 2 bases, in that order; junction bases with no gene match: 8. CDR3 length: 17 amino acids. CDR1 is SGHAT and CDR2 is FQNNGV in the germline V gene. The CDR3 DNA sequence: TGTGCCAGCAGCTTACACAGGGGTTATTCCAACACCGGGGAGCTGTTTTTT. This encodes CASSLHRGYSNTGELFF.

At least ten counts were recorded for this clonotype. This rearrangement joins TRBV14 to TRBJ2-7; D gene unclear. V lost 0 bases, J lost 5 bases, and 11 bases lay in between. The germline gives CDR1 SGHDN, CDR2 FVKESK. The length of the CDR3 is 14 residues. The DNA for the CDR3 is TGTGCCAGCAGCCAAGATCGGCTTTTCGACGAGCAGTACTTC. The encoded protein is CASSQDRLFDEQYF.

J is TRBJ2-7 and V is TRBV20-1; 7 bases match TRBD1. The trim removed 3 bases at V and 2 bases at J, leaving 7 bases unmatched. In germline, CDR1 is DFQATT, CDR2 SNEGSKA (reference sequence). The CDR3 loop spans 14 amino acids. This chain's CDR3 is CSASSSGTAYEQYF. CDR3 coding DNA: TGCAGTGCTAGTTCATCCGGGACAGCCTACGAGCAGTACTTC.

Note on this clonotype: A read error is possible here, since a much larger clone lies one base away. The CDR3 sequence: CASSESPSGGYYNEQYF. CDR3 in DNA: TGCGCCAGCAGCGAAAGCCCTAGCGGGGGTTACTACAATGAGCAGTACTTC. The chain carries TRBV4-3 and TRBJ2-5; 10 nucleotides align to TRBD2. The V gene's germline CDR1 is LGHNA and CDR2 YSLEER. This CDR3 has 17 residues. V gave up 5 bases and J gave up 11 bases; unmatched junction bases: 20.

Concerning this clonotype itself: A much larger clone differs by one base, so this may be a read error. The chain recombines TRBV4-1 with TRBJ1-5, with D unclear. CDR3 length equals 14 residues. With 7 bases removed from V and 3 bases from J, the gap between germline ends came to 13 bases. The germline gives CDR1 MGHRA, CDR2 YSYEKL. The CDR3 sequence is CASNPRGSNQPQHF. The CDR3 DNA reads as TGCGCCAGCAACCCACGAGGGTCCAATCAGCCCCAGCATTTT.

This clonotype was recorded many times. The chain couples TRBV6-5 to TRBJ1-1, with 7 bases aligning to TRBD1. The CDR3 runs to 15 residues. CDR1 is MNHEY and CDR2 is SVGAGI in the germline V gene. Losses at the gene ends were 2 bases for V and 2 bases for J; bases not matched to a gene: 5. This chain's CDR3 is CASSYRPGGNTEAFF. In nucleotides, the CDR3 is TGTGCCAGCAGTTACCGGCCAGGGGGTAACACTGAAGCTTTCTTT.

The table lists this clonotype with many counts. The rearrangement joins TRBV20-1 to TRBJ2-7, with TRBD1 as a possible D gene (6 bases). The ends were cut back, 3 bases at V and 0 bases at J, with 21 bases in the middle. Germline-derived CDR1 and CDR2 are DFQATT and SNEGSKA (reference sequence). This CDR3 contains 17 residues. The CDR3 protein is CSARPTGKLTDSYEQYF. DNA for the CDR3: TGCAGTGCTAGGCCCACAGGGAAGTTGACAGACTCCTACGAGCAGTACTTC.

This clonotype was counted ten times or more. V usage is TRBV9 and J usage is TRBJ2-5; D is perhaps TRBD1 or TRBD2 (6 bases each). Germline CDR1 and CDR2: SGDLS and YYNGEE. V gave up 3 bases and J gave up 5 bases, with 14 bases separating them. CDR3 size: 14 residues. The CDR3 here is CASSGKGGLETQYF. Written as DNA, the CDR3 is TGTGCCAGCAGCGGAAAAGGGGGGCTTGAGACCCAGTACTTC. Drawing the rest from reference TRBV9 and TRBJ2-5, the complete variable domain is DSGVTQTPKHLITATGQRVTLRCSPRSGDLSVYWYQQSLDQGLQFLIQYYNGEERAKGNILERFSAQQFPDLHSELNLSSLELGDSALYFCASSGKGGLETQYFGPGTRLLVL.

This clonotype was seen many times. The rearrangement links TRBV6-6 to TRBJ1-2; D unclear. This CDR3 contains 13 residues. Trimming removed 10 bases from V and 0 bases from J, with 12 bases in between. The germline gives CDR1 MNHNY, CDR2 SVGAGI (reference sequence). The CDR3 protein is CATSGTANYGYTF. The CDR3 DNA sequence: TGTGCCACTAGCGGCACAGCTAACTATGGCTACACCTTC.

The chain has TRBV6-2 or TRBV6-3 and TRBJ1-5; tentatively, D is TRBD1 (5 bases). The V and J ends lost 5 bases and 6 bases respectively, with 11 bases between them. The germline gives CDR1 MNHEY, CDR2 SVGEGT. This CDR3 region has 13 residues. In nucleotides, the CDR3 is TGTGCCAGCAGTAGTTTCGACAGTCAGCCCCAGCATTTT. Translated: CASSSFDSQPQHF.

About this clonotype: This may stem from a read error, because a much larger clone lies one nucleotide away. This rearrangement joins TRBV6-1 to TRBJ2-1; TRBD1 matches 9 bases. This CDR3 comprises 18 residues. Germline values: CDR1 MNHNS, CDR2 SASEGT. In DNA, the CDR3 is TGTGCCAGCAGTGAAGTCGGGACAGGGAGTAGCTCCTACAGTGAGCAGTTCTTC. Its protein product is CASSEVGTGSSSYSEQFF.

The chain links TRBV5-1 to TRBJ1-5; D is unclear. Germline V lookup: CDR1 SGHRS, CDR2 YFSETQ. The germline V and J ends were trimmed by 6 bases and 6 bases, with 10 bases remaining between them. There are 12 residues in the CDR3. The CDR3 DNA sequence: TGCGCCAGCAACGATTCCTTTCAGCCCCAGCATTTT. This gives the protein CASNDSFQPQHF.

This clonotype has just a few counts. At one boundary the junction diverges from the germline segment, which might be a read error. The chain carries TRBV12-3 or TRBV12-4 and TRBJ2-3; D not certain. The CDR3 is made up of 15 amino acids. This CDR3 is CASSFGSVRADTEYF. Here the CDR3 DNA reads TGTGCCAGCAGTTTCGGCAGCGTTAGAGCAGATACGGAGTATTTT.

This clonotype was detected only once. Its ends do not fully match the called genes, so a read error is possible. V and J are TRBV5-5 and TRBJ1-2, with a possible D match to TRBD1 (6 bases). The CDR3 sequence is 14 residues long. Looked up from germline, CDR1 is SGHKS and CDR2 is YYEKEE (reference sequence). CDR3 loop: CAGSLQGFDYGYTF. As DNA, the CDR3 is TGTGCCGGCAGCTTACAGGGTTTTGACTATGGCTACACCTTC.

The chain recombines TRBV27 with TRBJ1-5, with D unresolved. Trimming pared 4 bases from V and 0 bases from J, leaving 7 bases between. The CDR3 consists of 14 residues. Germline values: CDR1 MNHEY, CDR2 SMNVEV (reference sequence). The CDR3 region has the DNA TGTGCCAGCAGTTCGAGTCGTAGCAATCAGCCCCAGCATTTT. Residues: CASSSSRSNQPQHF.